The sequence of this T cell receptor beta chain was determined in a study of T cells after yellow fever vaccination. Study results and limitations: It was a small share of clonotypes that appeared in both CD4 and CD8 compartments. By day 5 rather than day 15, the secondary response had peaked, though it was weaker. Contaminating bulk clonotypes could be abundant in FACS-sorted repertoires.

It was through 5'RACE template switching that TCR cDNA was made, with a universal primer site and UMIs added. Each CDR3 protein gets one entry after TCRdb re-called the 5' RACE reads with MiXCR. The sample records 250,000 to 300,000 distinct CDR3 sequences, approximately 10% being singletons. Trimming removed 7 bases from V and 5 bases from J; junction bases left unmatched: 12. Germline V gene sequence: CDR1 SQVTM, CDR2 ANQGSEA. This CDR3 region has 15 residues. A few counts support this clonotype. Its specificity is not known. The specimen was CD4+ T cells sorted from PBMCs, collected 5 days after the yellow fever booster vaccination. This chain links TRBV29-1 with TRBJ2-1, with 9 bases fitting TRBD2. The sequence derives from a man aged 18-30 years who received the YFV17D yellow fever vaccine. CDR3 nucleotides: TGCAGCGGTAACACGGGGACTAGCATCCACAATGAGCAGTTCTTC. This gives the protein CSGNTGTSIHNEQFF.